One and the same sample provided the 10 T cell receptor beta chains below, sequenced in a study of cytotoxic CD8 clonotypes in ibrutinib-treated CLL. Method: immunoSEQ multiplex PCR; TCRdb's copy keeps in-frame clones and lacks some. The sample shows around 33,000 clones, nearly 50% of them seen only once. The sample was PBMCs, taken before ibrutinib treatment. All receptors come from a human donor with chronic lymphocytic leukemia.

V and J are TRBV9 and TRBJ1-6; D gene ambiguous. The CDR3 consists of 13 residues. V gave up 4 bases and J gave up 9 bases, with 11 bases separating them. Germline V gene sequence: CDR1 SGDLS, CDR2 YYNGEE. The CDR3 DNA sequence: TGTGCCAGCAGCTTGGGGAAAGGTTCACCCCTCCACTTT. Amino acid sequence: CASSLGKGSPLHF.

The chain uses TRBV13 and TRBJ2-5, with TRBD2 identical over 15 bases. The CDR3 covers 15 residues. Germline V lookup: CDR1 PRHDT, CDR2 FYEKMQ (reference sequence). V gave up 10 bases and J gave up 3 bases; unmatched junction bases: 6. In DNA form, the CDR3 reads TGTGCCACCAAACGGACTAGCGGGGGGGAAGAGACCCAGTACTTC. Amino acid sequence: CATKRTSGGEETQYF.

The J gene is TRBJ1-3, the V gene TRBV11-2, with unresolved D. Trimming pared 4 bases from V and 7 bases from J, leaving 8 bases between. Germline CDR1 SGHAT, CDR2 FQNNGV. The CDR3 extends over 12 amino acids. The chain's CDR3 is CASSSTRNTIYF. CDR3 nucleotide sequence: TGTGCCAGCAGCTCGACTCGGAACACCATATATTTT.

This rearrangement joins TRBV28 to TRBJ1-3, with D unresolved. Germline V gives CDR1 MDHEN, CDR2 SYDVKM. Trimming took 5 bases from V and 7 from J, leaving 21 bases between them. The CDR3 totals 16 residues. The CDR3 DNA is TGTGCCAGCAGTCTTCGGCCACGGGGTAGGAGGAACACCATATATTTT. Translation: CASSLRPRGRRNTIYF.

This rearrangement joins TRBV5-4 to TRBJ1-5; D gene uncertain. The CDR3 is made up of 13 amino acids. The germline V and J ends were trimmed by 2 bases and 6 bases, with 9 bases remaining between them. Germline CDR1 reads SGHNT; CDR2 reads YYREEE (reference sequence). In nucleotides, the CDR3 is TGTGCCAGCAGCTTAGGTACGGGTCAGCCCCAGCATTTT. Translating it yields CASSLGTGQPQHF.

This clone was counted a few times. The chain carries TRBV6-1 and TRBJ2-7; D might be TRBD1 or TRBD2, each matching 5 bases. Trimming removed 7 bases from V and 7 bases from J, with 20 bases in between. CDR3 length equals 14 residues. Germline CDR1 and CDR2: MNHNS and SASEGT. CDR3 amino acids: CASILGVSYDEQYF. The CDR3 DNA reads as TGTGCCAGCATCTTGGGGGTATCCTACGATGAGCAGTACTTC.

CDR3 DNA: TGTGCCAGCAGCGCGGGGACAGGGGGTATTAATGAAAAACTGTTTTTT. Its translation: CASSAGTGGINEKLFF. The chain couples TRBV9 to TRBJ1-4; 11 positions agree with TRBD1. The CDR3 runs 16 residues. With 3 bases clipped from V and 4 bases from J, the junction kept 5 bases outside the gene matches. The germline V gene has CDR1 SGDLS and CDR2 YYNGEE.

The chain has TRBV5-6 and TRBJ1-6; no clear D gene. Germline CDR1 SGHDT, CDR2 YYEEEE. With 0 bases removed from V and 0 bases from J, the gap between germline ends came to 7 bases. This CDR3 contains 16 residues. CDR3 nucleotides: TGTGCCAGCAGCTTGGGGTCGAGCTCCTATAATTCACCCCTCCACTTT. It is translated as CASSLGSSSYNSPLHF.

This sequence joins TRBV19 and TRBJ2-7; D remains unclear. Germline V gives CDR1 LNHDA, CDR2 SQIVND (reference sequence). Between the trimmed V and J ends, which lost 6 bases and 7 bases, there was a span of 19 bases. The CDR3 totals 14 residues. This chain's CDR3 is CASSLMDGRREQYF. The CDR3 nucleotides are TGTGCCAGTAGCCTAATGGACGGGCGCAGGGAGCAGTACTTC.

Only a few counts were recorded for this clone. The CDR3 loop reads CASSQGVFGTTSPLHF. CDR3 nucleotides: TGCGCCAGCAGCCAAGGGGTCTTTGGGACTACTTCACCCCTCCACTTT. The chain is built from TRBV4-1 and TRBJ1-6; D is possibly TRBD1 (5 bases). This CDR3 is 16 amino acids long. Trimming removed 1 base from V and 9 bases from J, with 16 bases in between. Per germline, CDR1 MGHRA and CDR2 YSYEKL.